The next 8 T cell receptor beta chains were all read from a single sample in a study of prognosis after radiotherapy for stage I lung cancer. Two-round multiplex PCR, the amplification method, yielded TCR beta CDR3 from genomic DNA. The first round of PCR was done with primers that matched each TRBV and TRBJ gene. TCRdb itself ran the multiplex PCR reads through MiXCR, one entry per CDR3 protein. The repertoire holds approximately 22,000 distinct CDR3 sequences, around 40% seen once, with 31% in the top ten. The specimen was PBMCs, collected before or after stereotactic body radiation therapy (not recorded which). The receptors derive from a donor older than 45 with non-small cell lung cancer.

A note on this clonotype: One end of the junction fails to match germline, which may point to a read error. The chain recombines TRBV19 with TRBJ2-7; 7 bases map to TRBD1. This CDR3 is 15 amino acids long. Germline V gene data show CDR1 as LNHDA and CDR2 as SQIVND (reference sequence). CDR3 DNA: TGTGTCAGTAGTACCTCCGTGACAGGGTACTACGAGCAGTACTTC. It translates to CVSSTSVTGYYEQYF.

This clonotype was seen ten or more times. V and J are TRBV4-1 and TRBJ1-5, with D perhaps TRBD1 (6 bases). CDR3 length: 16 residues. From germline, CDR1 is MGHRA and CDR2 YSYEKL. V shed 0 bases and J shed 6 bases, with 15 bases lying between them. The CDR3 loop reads CASSQDFQGRGQPQHF. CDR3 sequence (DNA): TGCGCCAGCAGCCAAGATTTTCAGGGGCGAGGTCAGCCCCAGCATTTT.

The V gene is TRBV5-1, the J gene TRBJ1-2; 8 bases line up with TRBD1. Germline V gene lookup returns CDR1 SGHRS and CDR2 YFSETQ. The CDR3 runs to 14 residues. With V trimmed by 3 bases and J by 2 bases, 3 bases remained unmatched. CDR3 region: CASSSGDRNYGYTF. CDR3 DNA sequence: TGCGCCAGCAGCTCGGGGGACAGGAACTATGGCTACACCTTC.

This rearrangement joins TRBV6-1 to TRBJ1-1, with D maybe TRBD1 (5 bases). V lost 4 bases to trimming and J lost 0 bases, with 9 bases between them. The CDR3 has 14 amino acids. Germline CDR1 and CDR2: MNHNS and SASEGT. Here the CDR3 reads CASSGGPLNTEAFF. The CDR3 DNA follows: TGTGCCAGCAGTGGGGGACCGTTGAACACTGAAGCTTTCTTT.

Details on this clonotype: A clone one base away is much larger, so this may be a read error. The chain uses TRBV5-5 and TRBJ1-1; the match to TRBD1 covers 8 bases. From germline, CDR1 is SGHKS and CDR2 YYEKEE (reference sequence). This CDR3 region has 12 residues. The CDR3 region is CSSNRGSTEAFF. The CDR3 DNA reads TGTTCCAGCAACAGGGGGAGCACTGAAGCTTTCTTT.

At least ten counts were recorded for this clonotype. The CDR3 protein is CASSSLSGRAFNEQFF. Here the CDR3 DNA reads TGTGCCAGCAGCTCCTTAAGCGGGAGGGCCTTCAATGAGCAGTTCTTC. The J gene is TRBJ2-1, the V gene TRBV7-9; the match to TRBD2 covers 10 bases. Germline assignment: CDR1 SEHNR and CDR2 FQNEAQ (reference sequence). The V segment lost 4 bases and the J segment 6 bases; nucleotides outside the gene matches: 9. The CDR3 contains 16 residues.

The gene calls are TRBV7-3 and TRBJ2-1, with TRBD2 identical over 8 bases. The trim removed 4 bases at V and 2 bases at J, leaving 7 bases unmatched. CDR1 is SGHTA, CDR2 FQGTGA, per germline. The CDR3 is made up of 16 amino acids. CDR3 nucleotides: TGTGCCAGCAGCTCGCCGACTAGCGTCACCTACAATGAGCAGTTCTTC. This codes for CASSSPTSVTYNEQFF.

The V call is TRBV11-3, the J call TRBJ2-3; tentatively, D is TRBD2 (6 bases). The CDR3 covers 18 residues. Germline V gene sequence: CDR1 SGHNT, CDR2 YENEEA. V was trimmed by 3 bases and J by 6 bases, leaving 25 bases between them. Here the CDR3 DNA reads TGTGCCAGCAGCTTCGGTACTAGCTGGAGGGCCGAATCGGATACGCAGTATTTT. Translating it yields CASSFGTSWRAESDTQYF.